This is a list of T cell receptor beta chains from one sample in a study of CD8+ T cells in alopecia areata. Sequenced by immunoSEQ multiplex PCR; TCRdb stores in-frame clones only, minus some. This table holds about 270,000 clones, 60% found once. This material consisted of CD4+ T cells sorted from blood, taken between weeks 51 and 54, from a patient treated with tofacitinib. The source is a human donor with alopecia areata. Each CDR3 is given with its conserved first and last residue. Fields, in order: D gene, clone size, V gene, J gene, CDR3 DNA, CDR3 protein. D genes are given only for firm matches. Clone sizes are given selectively: once, few, many, or a class where the clone is expanded.

.	once	TRBV9	TRBJ2-4	TGTGCCAGCAGCCCGGGAGGGACAGACATTCAGTACTTC	CASSPGGTDIQYF
.	.	TRBV29-1	TRBJ2-3	TGCAGCGGGGGGGTCAGCACAGATACGCAGTATTTT	CSGGVSTDTQYF
TRBD1	.	TRBV27	TRBJ1-5	TGTGCCAGCAGTGCGGGACAGTCCCATCAGCCCCAGCATTTT	CASSAGQSHQPQHF
.	.	TRBV9	TRBJ1-6	TGTGCCAGCAGCTTTAGCGGACAGCCGAATTCACCCCTCCACTTT	CASSFSGQPNSPLHF
TRBD1	once	TRBV4-3	TRBJ2-7	TGCGCCAGCAGCCCCGGACAGGAGGCCGAGCAGTACTTC	CASSPGQEAEQYF
TRBD1	few	TRBV30	TRBJ2-1	TGTGCCTGGTGCCGGGACAGTAATGAGCAGTTCTTC	CAWCRDSNEQFF
.	.	TRBV9	TRBJ2-3	TGTGCCAGCAGCATACTAGGGAGCACAGATACGCAGTATTTT	CASSILGSTDTQYF
.	few	TRBV7-2	TRBJ2-6	TGTGCCAGCAGCACCACGGTGGGGACTGGGGCCAACGTCCTGACTTTC	CASSTTVGTGANVLTF
.	.	TRBV5-1	TRBJ1-5	TGCGCCAGCAGTTTACAGGGCAATCAGCCCCAGCATTTT	CASSLQGNQPQHF
.	.	TRBV29-1	TRBJ1-5	TGCAGCGTTGTGTCAGGCAATCAGCCCCAGCATTTT	CSVVSGNQPQHF
TRBD1	.	TRBV10-3	TRBJ1-1	TGTGCCATCACTGCAGGGGGAGGGAACACTGAAGCTTTCTTT	CAITAGGGNTEAFF
.	.	TRBV2	TRBJ1-5	TGTGCCAGCAGTCCCCGGGTTAATCAGCCCCAGCATTTT	CASSPRVNQPQHF
.	.	TRBV2	TRBJ2-5	TGTGCCAGCAGGGGCTTCGGTAGGCCCCGGGGAGAGACCCAGTACTTC	CASRGFGRPRGETQYF
.	.	TRBV30	TRBJ2-4	TGTGCCTGGAGTGTACGCCTGGACATTCAGTACTTC	CAWSVRLDIQYF
.	.	TRBV1	TRBJ1-5	TGCACCAGCAGTTTCAGTGGGAATCAGCCCCAGCATTTT	CTSSFSGNQPQHF
TRBD2	.	TRBV18	TRBJ2-5	TGTGCCAGCTCAGGCGGGACTAAAGAGACCCAGTACTTC	CASSGGTKETQYF
.	.	TRBV2	TRBJ2-7	TGTGCCAGCAAAGAAACATCTACCTACGAGCAGTACTTC	CASKETSTYEQYF
TRBD1	few	TRBV29-1	TRBJ1-6	TGCAGCGTTGCCGGGACAGCTAATTCACCCCTCCACTTT	CSVAGTANSPLHF
.	.	TRBV29-1	TRBJ1-2	TGCAGCGTTTCTAACTATGGCTACACCTTC	CSVSNYGYTF
.	few	TRBV7-8	TRBJ1-1	TGTGCCAGCAGTTATAGGGGGACCAACACTGAAGCTTTCTTT	CASSYRGTNTEAFF
.	.	TRBV5-4	TRBJ2-5	TGTGCCAGCAGCTTGGGCAGAGGCCAAGAGACCCAGTACTTC	CASSLGRGQETQYF
.	.	TRBV4-2	TRBJ2-7	TGTGCCAGCAGTGAAGTGTGGGGGGCTACCCGCGAGCAGTACTTC	CASSEVWGATREQYF
TRBD1	.	TRBV9	TRBJ1-2	TGTGCCAGCAGCGGACAGGGAACCAAGGGCTATGGCTACACCTTC	CASSGQGTKGYGYTF
.	.	TRBV10-3	TRBJ2-2	TGTGCCATCAGCAACACCGGGGAGCTGTTTTTT	CAISNTGELFF
TRBD1	once	TRBV30	TRBJ1-5	TGTGCCTGGAGTCACACAGGGGGCAATCAGCCCCAGCATTTT	CAWSHTGGNQPQHF
TRBD2	.	TRBV25-1	TRBJ2-2	TGTGCCAGCACCCCTGGTGGAGCTAGCGGGAACACCGGGGAGCTGTTTTTT	CASTPGGASGNTGELFF
.	.	TRBV9	TRBJ1-1	TGTGCCAGCAGCCCCCGGTTGAACACTGAAGCTTTCTTT	CASSPRLNTEAFF
TRBD1	few	TRBV6-5	TRBJ1-2	TGTGCCAGCCGATACAGGGGGGAGGCTGGCTACACCTTC	CASRYRGEAGYTF
TRBD1	.	TRBV7-9	TRBJ1-3	TGTGCCAGCAGCGTGACAGGGGACACCATATATTTT	CASSVTGDTIYF
.	.	TRBV30	TRBJ2-5	TGTGCCTGGAACCGTGGTGGCCAAGAGACCCAGTACTTC	CAWNRGGQETQYF
.	.	TRBV7-2	TRBJ2-3	TGTGCCAGCAGCTTAAAAGATACGCAGTATTTT	CASSLKDTQYF
TRBD1	few	TRBV2	TRBJ2-2	TGTGCCAGCAGTGAGTTGGGACAGGGGAACACCGGGGAGCTGTTTTTT	CASSELGQGNTGELFF
TRBD1	.	TRBV5-6	TRBJ1-6	TGTGCCAGCAGCTTGGGGACAGGGGGCTATTCACCCCTCCACTTT	CASSLGTGGYSPLHF
.	.	TRBV30	TRBJ1-3	TGTGCCTGGAGTCCTAGTGACACCATATATTTT	CAWSPSDTIYF
.	.	TRBV2	TRBJ1-2	TGTGCCAGCAGTGAAGGAGGCTATGGCTACACCTTC	CASSEGGYGYTF